This is a list of T cell receptor beta chains from one sample in a study of CD8 T cells in Susac syndrome. One entry per CDR3 protein, called by TCRdb with MiXCR from the immunoSEQ multiplex PCR reads. Found here are around 23,000 distinct CDR3 sequences, just over 90% of them singletons; the top ten hold about 0.63%. Sequencing was carried out using CD8+ T cells from PBMCs. The receptors here all came from a human donor with Susac syndrome. The CDR3 runs from the conserved cysteine through the conserved F or W. Each record gives: J gene, D gene, V gene, CDR3 protein, CDR3 DNA. The D gene is left open where the match is weak.

TRBJ2-7 | TRBD1 | TRBV2 | CASSEMGQGAYEQYF | TGTGCCAGCAGCGAAATGGGACAGGGGGCCTACGAGCAGTACTTC
TRBJ2-7 | . | TRBV28 | CASSFVALNGYEQYF | TGTGCCAGCAGTTTCGTGGCTCTGAATGGCTACGAGCAGTACTTC
TRBJ2-2 | . | TRBV7-9 | CASSSTRQPTGELFF | TGTGCCAGCAGCTCAACGAGGCAGCCCACCGGGGAGCTGTTTTTT
TRBJ1-4 | TRBD1 | TRBV29-1 | CSVGTGPRTTNEKLFF | TGCAGCGTGGGGACAGGGCCCCGGACAACTAATGAAAAACTGTTTTTT
TRBJ2-5 | TRBD2 | TRBV15 | CATSGLRTSGGARGGETQYF | TGTGCCACCAGCGGCCTCAGGACTAGCGGGGGGGCCAGGGGAGGAGAGACCCAGTACTTC
TRBJ1-6 | TRBD1 | TRBV9 | CASSGTGQGSSPLHF | TGTGCCAGCAGCGGAACAGGACAGGGGTCCTCACCCCTCCACTTT
TRBJ1-3 | . | TRBV13 | CASSFNQGGNTIYF | TGTGCCAGCAGCTTTAACCAGGGTGGAAACACCATATATTTT
TRBJ2-2 | . | TRBV29-1 | CSGIGTIEGNTGELFF | TGCAGCGGTATAGGGACAATCGAAGGGAACACCGGGGAGCTGTTTTTT
TRBJ1-4 | TRBD1 | TRBV28 | CASSYPADRALATNEKLFF | TGTGCCAGCAGTTACCCGGCGGACAGGGCCCTTGCAACTAATGAAAAACTGTTTTTT
TRBJ2-7 | TRBD2 | TRBV29-1 | CSVGALAGGLNEQYF | TGCAGCGTTGGGGCCCTAGCGGGGGGGCTGAACGAGCAGTACTTC
TRBJ1-5 | . | TRBV19 | CASSSRQYTQNDQPQHF | TGTGCCAGTAGCTCCCGGCAGTATACCCAGAACGATCAGCCCCAGCATTTT